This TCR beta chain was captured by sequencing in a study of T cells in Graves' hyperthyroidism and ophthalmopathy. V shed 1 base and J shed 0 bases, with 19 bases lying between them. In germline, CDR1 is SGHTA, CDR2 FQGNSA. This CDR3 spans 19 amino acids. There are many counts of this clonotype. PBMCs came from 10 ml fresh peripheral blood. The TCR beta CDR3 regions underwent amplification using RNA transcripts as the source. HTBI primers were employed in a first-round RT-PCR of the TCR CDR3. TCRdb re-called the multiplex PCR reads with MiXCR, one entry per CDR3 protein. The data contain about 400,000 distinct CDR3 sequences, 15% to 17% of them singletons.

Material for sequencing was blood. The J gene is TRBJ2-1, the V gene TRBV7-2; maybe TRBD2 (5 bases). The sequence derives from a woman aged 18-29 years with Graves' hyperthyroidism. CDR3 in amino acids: CASSLVGGGTQLSYNEQFF. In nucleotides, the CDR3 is TGTGCCAGCAGCTTAGTAGGAGGTGGTACGCAGCTCTCCTACAATGAGCAGTTCTTC. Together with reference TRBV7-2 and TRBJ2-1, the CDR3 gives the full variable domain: GAGVSQSPSNKVTEKGKDVELRCDPISGHTALYWYRQSLGQGLEFLIYFQGNSAPDKSGLPSDRFSAERTGGSVSTLTIQRTQQEDSAVYLCASSLVGGGTQLSYNEQFFGPGTRLTVL.